These 5 T cell receptor beta chains came from one sample sequenced in a study of T cell changes during pregnancy in multiple sclerosis. Here immunoSEQ multiplex PCR was the method, and the copy in TCRdb shows in-frame clones only, minus some. The profile shows about 43,000 clones, 80% to 90% of them singletons. Sequenced here: peripheral blood, sampled in the first trimester of pregnancy. The receptors were sampled from a female donor in good health, enrolled as a control in a pregnancy study.

This clone was seen once. V usage is TRBV5-1 and J usage is TRBJ1-1; D unresolved. Germline CDR1 and CDR2: SGHRS and YFSETQ. Trimming left V 1 base short and J 2 bases short, with 9 bases between. The CDR3 sequence is 14 residues long. The CDR3 spells CASSLSHSNTEAFF. CDR3 in DNA: TGCGCCAGCAGCTTGAGTCACAGTAACACTGAAGCTTTCTTT.

The rearrangement links TRBV28 to TRBJ2-7, with 13 bases lining up with TRBD2. Germline V lookup: CDR1 MDHEN, CDR2 SYDVKM. The junction had 10 bases not matched to a gene; V was cut back by 5 bases and J by 3 bases. The CDR3 has 17 residues. CDR3 DNA sequence: TGTGCCAGCAGTCCCGGGACTAGCGGGACCAATTTCTACGAGCAGTACTTC. Translating gives CASSPGTSGTNFYEQYF.

The V gene is TRBV5-1, the J gene TRBJ2-1; D perhaps matches TRBD1 (6 bases). The CDR3 runs 16 residues. V was trimmed by 3 bases and J by 6 bases, leaving 19 bases between them. Germline-derived CDR1 and CDR2 are SGHRS and YFSETQ. The CDR3 DNA follows: TGCGCCAGCAGCTGGGGTCAGGGGAGCGGCGTCAATGAGCAGTTCTTC. It specifies CASSWGQGSGVNEQFF.

This chain uses TRBV5-5 with TRBJ1-5; 7 nucleotides line up with TRBD1. Germline assignment: CDR1 SGHKS and CDR2 YYEKEE (reference sequence). Trimming at V came to 4 bases and at J to 4 bases, leaving 5 bases not matched to a gene. The CDR3 is 14 residues long. This CDR3 is CASSPDRRNQPQHF. In DNA, the CDR3 is TGTGCCAGCAGCCCGGACAGGAGGAATCAGCCCCAGCATTTT. Supplemented by reference TRBV5-5 and TRBJ1-5, the full variable domain reads DAGVTQSPTHLIKTRGQQVTLRCSPISGHKSVSWYQQVLGQGPQFIFQYYEKEERGRGNFPDRFSARQFPNYSSELNVNALLLGDSALYLCASSPDRRNQPQHFGDGTRLSIL.

V and J are TRBV6-5 and TRBJ2-3; possible D gene TRBD2, 7 bases. Between the trimmed V and J ends, which lost 2 bases and 4 bases, there was a span of 10 bases. The germline V gene encodes CDR1 MNHEY and CDR2 SVGAGI. The CDR3 runs to 14 residues. The CDR3 protein is CASSYGGAPDTQYF. In DNA, the CDR3 is TGTGCCAGCAGTTACGGGGGGGCCCCAGATACGCAGTATTTT.